The clone carrying this T cell receptor beta chain was observed a handful of times. The CDR3 is made up of 11 amino acids. The V gene lost 5 bases and the J gene lost 3 bases, with 8 bases spanning the gap. Germline V CDR1 and CDR2: GTSNPN, SVGIG (reference sequence). Profiling relied on immunoSEQ multiplex PCR, and the TCRdb table lists in-frame clones only, not all of them. The sample contains 110,000 to 150,000 clones, 75% to 85% of which appear only once. These data come from a study of blood T cell repertoires in COVID-19. At the level of the study: Whether acute or convalescent, the COVID-19 samples came from the United States, Italy and Spain.

This TCR derives from a man aged 45-65 years with acute or convalescent COVID-19. The genes are TRBV30 and TRBJ2-7; maybe TRBD2 (6 bases). The sequenced sample consisted of peripheral blood. CDR3 DNA sequence: TGTGCCTGGGGGACTTACTACGAGCAGTACTTC. This translates into CAWGTYYEQYF.